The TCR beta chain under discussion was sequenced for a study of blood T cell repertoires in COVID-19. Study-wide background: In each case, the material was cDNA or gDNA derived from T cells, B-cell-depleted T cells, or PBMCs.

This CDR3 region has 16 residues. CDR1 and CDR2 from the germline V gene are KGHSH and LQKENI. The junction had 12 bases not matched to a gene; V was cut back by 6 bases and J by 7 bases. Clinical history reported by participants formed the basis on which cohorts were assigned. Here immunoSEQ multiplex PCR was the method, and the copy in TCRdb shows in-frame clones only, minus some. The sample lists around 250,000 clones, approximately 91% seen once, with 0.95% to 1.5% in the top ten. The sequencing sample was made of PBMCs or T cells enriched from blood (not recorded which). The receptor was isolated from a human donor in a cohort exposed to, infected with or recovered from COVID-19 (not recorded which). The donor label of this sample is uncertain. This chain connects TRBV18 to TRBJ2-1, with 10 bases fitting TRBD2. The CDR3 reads CASSPPWGLAWNEQFF. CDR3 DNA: TGTGCCAGCTCCCCCCCCTGGGGACTAGCGTGGAATGAGCAGTTCTTC.